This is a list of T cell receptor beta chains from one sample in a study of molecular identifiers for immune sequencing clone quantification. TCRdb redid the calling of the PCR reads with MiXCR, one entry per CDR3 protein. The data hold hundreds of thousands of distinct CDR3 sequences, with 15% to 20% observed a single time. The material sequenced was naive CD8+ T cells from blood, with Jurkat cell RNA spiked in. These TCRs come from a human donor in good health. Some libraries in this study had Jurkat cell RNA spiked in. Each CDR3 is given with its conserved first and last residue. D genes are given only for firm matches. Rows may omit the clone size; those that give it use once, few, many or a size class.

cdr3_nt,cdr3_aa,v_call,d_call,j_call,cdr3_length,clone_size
TGTGCCAGCAGTATAAGGGGACTCTCCTACGAGCAGTACTTC,CASSIRGLSYEQYF,TRBV27,.,TRBJ2-7,14,many
TGTGCCAGCACCACCCCCCGGTTGGGACTAGTAAACACCGGGGAGCTGTTTTTT,CASTTPRLGLVNTGELFF,TRBV11-2,TRBD2,TRBJ2-2,18,few
TGTGCCAGCAGTCCATCTGGGCCCGCAGATACGCAGTATTTT,CASSPSGPADTQYF,TRBV12-3/TRBV12-4,.,TRBJ2-3,14,.
TGTGCCAGCAGCTGGGAGCAGTACTTC,CASSWEQYF,TRBV5-8,.,TRBJ2-7,9,few
TGTGCCAGCAGTTATGTACTAGCGGGAGTCTACGAGCAGTACTTC,CASSYVLAGVYEQYF,TRBV6-2/TRBV6-3,TRBD2,TRBJ2-7,15,many
TGTGCCAGTAGTCCCGGCCTAGCGGGAGGGCCGAGCAATGAGCAGTTCTTC,CASSPGLAGGPSNEQFF,TRBV19,TRBD2,TRBJ2-1,17,few
TGTGCCAGCAGCTCCGCAGGGACTCGAGGCACCGGGGAGCTGTTTTTT,CASSSAGTRGTGELFF,TRBV7-9,.,TRBJ2-2,16,many
TGTGCCAGCGGCCGGACAGGGGGCATACACGAGCAGTACTTC,CASGRTGGIHEQYF,TRBV5-6,TRBD1,TRBJ2-7,14,.
TGTGCCAGCAGCTCCGGACAGGGGAAGGATACGCAGTATTTT,CASSSGQGKDTQYF,TRBV11-2,TRBD1,TRBJ2-3,14,many
TGTGCCAGCAGTGGCGGACAACCGACAATAAATACGCAGTATTTT,CASSGGQPTINTQYF,TRBV6-4,.,TRBJ2-3,15,.
TGTGCCAGTAGGATGACGGCCTACACCTATGGCTACACCTTC,CASRMTAYTYGYTF,TRBV19,.,TRBJ1-2,14,.
TGTGCCAGCAGCTTGCCCGGGACTAGCGTAGATACGCAGTATTTT,CASSLPGTSVDTQYF,TRBV5-4,TRBD2,TRBJ2-3,15,many
TGCGCCAGCAGCCAAGATTTGACGGGGGGCTTCACAGATACGCAGTATTTT,CASSQDLTGGFTDTQYF,TRBV4-3,.,TRBJ2-3,17,many
TGTGCCAGCATTGGGTACGAGCAGTACTTC,CASIGYEQYF,TRBV6-1,.,TRBJ2-7,10,many
TGCGCCAGCAGCCAAGATCGGTACGGAGCGGGCATACAAGAGACCCAGTACTTC,CASSQDRYGAGIQETQYF,TRBV4-3,.,TRBJ2-5,18,many
TGCAGCGTTGAAGCCCCGACAGCCGGGACTAGCGGGGTCGTCGCGGAGACCCAGTACTTC,CSVEAPTAGTSGVVAETQYF,TRBV29-1,TRBD2,TRBJ2-5,20,many
TGCAGTGCTAGAGTTGGATTTTACGAGCAGTACTTC,CSARVGFYEQYF,TRBV20-1,.,TRBJ2-7,12,few